A selection of T cell receptor beta chains follows, all from one sample in a study of blood T cell repertoires in COVID-19. Some clones are missing from TCRdb's copy, which holds only in-frame ones; the method was immunoSEQ multiplex PCR. There are around 240,000 clones in the sample; 75% to 90% occur only once, and 1.9% lies in the top ten. The sequenced sample consisted of PBMCs or T cells enriched from blood (not recorded which). These receptors came from a woman aged 45-65 years who had recovered from COVID-19. Each CDR3 is given without its conserved first and last residue.

V gene: TRBV10-3
J gene: TRBJ1-1
CDR3 protein: AIRTGTAGENTEAF

V gene: TRBV15
J gene: TRBJ1-5
CDR3 protein: ATSRWGENQPQH

V gene: TRBV5-6
J gene: TRBJ2-7
CDR3 protein: ASSFGTGSYEQY

V gene: TRBV7-3
J gene: TRBJ1-6
CDR3 protein: ASSLESSSPLH

V gene: TRBV11-3
J gene: TRBJ2-2
CDR3 protein: ASSPGQVALTGELF

V gene: TRBV5-1
J gene: TRBJ2-3
CDR3 protein: ASRKRSLAGVDTQY

V gene: TRBV29-1
J gene: TRBJ2-1
CDR3 protein: SARKREAYNEQF

V gene: TRBV3-1/TRBV3-2
J gene: TRBJ2-1
CDR3 protein: ASSTRTSGWNEQF

V gene: TRBV28
J gene: TRBJ2-1
CDR3 protein: ASSSSLYLSYNEQF

V gene: TRBV5-1
J gene: TRBJ1-1
CDR3 protein: ASSSSGETEAF

V gene: TRBV4-1
J gene: TRBJ1-4
CDR3 protein: ASSPGTGQLNEKLF

V gene: TRBV6-5
J gene: TRBJ2-5
CDR3 protein: ASNSRGASETQY

V gene: TRBV19
J gene: TRBJ2-1
CDR3 protein: ASSTTSGIRNEQF

V gene: TRBV7-9
J gene: TRBJ2-5
CDR3 protein: ASSSPSGGQETQY

V gene: TRBV5-1
J gene: TRBJ1-1
CDR3 protein: ASSLRDRGSRDTEAF

V gene: TRBV5-1
J gene: TRBJ2-7
CDR3 protein: ASMNGQEYYEQY

V gene: TRBV5-1
J gene: TRBJ2-1
CDR3 protein: ASSSTGVNEQF

V gene: TRBV19
J gene: TRBJ2-1
CDR3 protein: ASGLPGLAPSGNEQF

V gene: TRBV18
J gene: TRBJ2-1
CDR3 protein: ASSPVIGRGAYNEQF

V gene: TRBV20-1
J gene: TRBJ1-1
CDR3 protein: SASRGMNTEAF

V gene: TRBV5-4
J gene: TRBJ2-7
CDR3 protein: ASSSGGSLSYEQY

V gene: TRBV18
J gene: TRBJ1-2
CDR3 protein: ASSPLQGQDYGYT

V gene: TRBV30
J gene: TRBJ2-7
CDR3 protein: AWSPPVRSEQY

V gene: TRBV28
J gene: TRBJ1-2
CDR3 protein: ASIGGNHYGYT

V gene: TRBV7-7
J gene: TRBJ2-7
CDR3 protein: ASSPGTGRSNEQY

V gene: TRBV6-5
J gene: TRBJ2-7
CDR3 protein: ASSYSTSLYYEQY

V gene: TRBV6-6
J gene: TRBJ2-7
CDR3 protein: ASRIRQAPEQY

V gene: TRBV5-4
J gene: TRBJ1-2
CDR3 protein: ASSGGAGGRGYGYT

V gene: TRBV28
J gene: TRBJ1-5
CDR3 protein: ASRPLDRGLSPQH

V gene: TRBV18
J gene: TRBJ1-1
CDR3 protein: ASSLGYGQGAMNTEAF

V gene: TRBV5-1
J gene: TRBJ2-1
CDR3 protein: ASSSGTMGYNEQF

V gene: TRBV7-9
J gene: TRBJ2-2
CDR3 protein: ASSLLGSGSSGELF

V gene: TRBV20-1
J gene: TRBJ1-1
CDR3 protein: SARGTLEAF

V gene: TRBV27
J gene: TRBJ1-2
CDR3 protein: ASSLSTGGDYGYT

V gene: TRBV28
J gene: TRBJ1-5
CDR3 protein: ASRPTGVVPQH

V gene: TRBV7-8
J gene: TRBJ2-7
CDR3 protein: ASSSHLLREQY

V gene: TRBV21-1
J gene: TRBJ2-1
CDR3 protein: ASSNVSGSSYNEQF

V gene: TRBV27
J gene: TRBJ1-2
CDR3 protein: ASSLGGDYGYT

V gene: TRBV5-1
J gene: TRBJ2-1
CDR3 protein: ASSLSVGFGLAGGYNEQF

V gene: TRBV21-1
J gene: TRBJ1-1
CDR3 protein: ASSKTMNTEAF

V gene: TRBV3-1/TRBV3-2
J gene: TRBJ2-3
CDR3 protein: ASSREVDTQY

V gene: TRBV13
J gene: TRBJ1-5
CDR3 protein: ASSFGDRGAQH

V gene: TRBV16
J gene: TRBJ1-1
CDR3 protein: ASSPLVGGGDTEAF

V gene: TRBV28
J gene: TRBJ1-1
CDR3 protein: ASRTTGFGTEAF

V gene: TRBV5-1
J gene: TRBJ2-1
CDR3 protein: ASSLASGTAINEQF

V gene: TRBV6-4
J gene: TRBJ1-1
CDR3 protein: ASSLRQGSNTEAF

V gene: TRBV5-8
J gene: TRBJ2-1
CDR3 protein: ASSPGTSSHNEQF

V gene: TRBV9
J gene: TRBJ2-2
CDR3 protein: ASSVGVAGGRTGELF

V gene: TRBV28
J gene: TRBJ1-2
CDR3 protein: ASSPSRGGYGYT

V gene: TRBV28
J gene: TRBJ2-7
CDR3 protein: ASRGTGFNEQY

V gene: TRBV28
J gene: TRBJ1-2
CDR3 protein: ASSKGGPSYGYT

V gene: TRBV6-5
J gene: TRBJ1-2
CDR3 protein: ASRYGHHSINYGYT

V gene: TRBV15
J gene: TRBJ2-5
CDR3 protein: ATSREYGRGQETQY

V gene: TRBV7-6
J gene: TRBJ2-7
CDR3 protein: ASGQASYEQY

V gene: TRBV27
J gene: TRBJ2-5
CDR3 protein: ASSFLSGREETQY

V gene: TRBV3-1/TRBV3-2
J gene: TRBJ2-3
CDR3 protein: ASSQDSGRGLAGAKDTQY

V gene: TRBV6-6
J gene: TRBJ1-2
CDR3 protein: ASSSDRTGDGYT

V gene: TRBV10-3
J gene: TRBJ1-1
CDR3 protein: AITGDRGDTEAF

V gene: TRBV27
J gene: TRBJ2-1
CDR3 protein: ASSLSSAAVGEQF